The 3 T cell receptor beta chains in this list originate from one sample, sequenced in a study of blood T cell repertoires in COVID-19. Produced via immunoSEQ multiplex PCR; TCRdb's table is partial and in-frame only. The sample contains roughly 400,000 clones, roughly 90% of which appear only once. Sequencing was carried out using PBMCs or T cells enriched from blood (not recorded which). The receptors stem from a woman aged 40 to 55 with acute COVID-19.

The rearrangement uses TRBV11-2 and TRBJ1-5; possible D gene TRBD1, 5 bases. The germline gives CDR1 SGHAT, CDR2 FQNNGV. V gave up 3 bases and J gave up 9 bases, with 9 bases separating them. The CDR3 covers 12 residues. The CDR3 sequence is CASSFGGGPQHF. CDR3 coding DNA: TGTGCCAGCAGCTTCGGGGGAGGGCCCCAGCATTTT.

This chain connects TRBV13 to TRBJ1-6; 10 bases fit TRBD1. This CDR3 has 15 amino acids. Germline values: CDR1 PRHDT, CDR2 FYEKMQ (reference sequence). J lost 8 bases, V lost 7 bases, and 8 bases had no gene match. The DNA for the CDR3 is TGTGCCAGCAATGTTTACGGGACAGGGGATTCACCCCTCCACTTT. Protein: CASNVYGTGDSPLHF.

The chain combines TRBV7-6 with TRBJ2-2, with D possibly TRBD1 on 6 matching bases. Trimming removed 6 bases at V and 5 bases at J, with 16 bases between. This CDR3 spans 15 amino acids. CDR1 and CDR2 from the germline V gene are SGHVS and FNYEAQ. The CDR3 sequence is CASRTGSTGTGELFF. In DNA, the CDR3 is TGTGCCAGCAGGACAGGTTCTACAGGGACCGGGGAGCTGTTTTTT.